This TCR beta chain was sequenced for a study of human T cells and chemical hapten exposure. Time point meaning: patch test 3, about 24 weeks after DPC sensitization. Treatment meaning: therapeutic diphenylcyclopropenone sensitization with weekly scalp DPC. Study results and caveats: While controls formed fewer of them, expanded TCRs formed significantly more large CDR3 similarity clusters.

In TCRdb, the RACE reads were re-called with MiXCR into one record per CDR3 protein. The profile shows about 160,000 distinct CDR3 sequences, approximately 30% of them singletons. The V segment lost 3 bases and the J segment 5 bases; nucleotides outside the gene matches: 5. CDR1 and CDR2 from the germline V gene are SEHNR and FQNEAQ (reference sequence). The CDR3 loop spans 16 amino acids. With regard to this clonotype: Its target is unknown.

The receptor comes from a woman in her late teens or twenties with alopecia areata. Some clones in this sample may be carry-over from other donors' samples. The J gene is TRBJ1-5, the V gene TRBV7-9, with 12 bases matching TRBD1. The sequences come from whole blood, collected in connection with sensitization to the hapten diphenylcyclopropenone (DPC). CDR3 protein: CASSFVGQGADQPQHF. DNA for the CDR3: TGTGCCAGCAGCTTTGTGGGACAGGGGGCGGATCAGCCCCAGCATTTT.